This T cell receptor (beta chain) was identified in a study of T cell clonality in common variable immunodeficiency. Whole-study results and caveats: Fewer TCRbeta clones were shared among CVID subjects than controls. In common variable immunodeficiency, TCR beta chains reportedly carried fewer deletions and N-nucleotide insertions.

Here immunoSEQ multiplex PCR was the method, and the copy in TCRdb shows in-frame clones only, minus some. Observed in the sample are about 42,000 clones, none of them singletons. Germline CDR1 and CDR2: LNHDA and SQIVND (reference sequence). This CDR3 region has 14 residues. Trimming left V 6 bases short and J 0 bases short, with 9 bases between. This clone was counted between two and nine times. Its target is not known. The CDR3 goes on 3 residues after the read ends, and that part is filled in from the germline J gene. CVID subjects were neither ill nor on immunomodulatory or immunosuppressive medication at sampling.

This rearrangement joins TRBV19 to TRBJ1-3; possibly TRBD1 for D (5 bases). This receptor was taken from a human donor with common variable immunodeficiency. The sequenced material came from peripheral blood mononuclear cells. Incomplete CDR3 DNA: TGTGCCAGTAGCTGGACACCCTCTGGAAACACC. Protein sequence: CASSWTPSGNT. The complete CDR3 sequence is CASSWTPSGNTIYF.